This T cell receptor (beta chain) was obtained from a study of OX40 agonist ivuxolimab in advanced cancers. This clone has just a few counts. Its antigen remains unidentified. The CDR3 loop spans 11 amino acids. Trimming pared 5 bases from V and 5 bases from J, leaving 9 bases between. Germline CDR1 GTSNPN, CDR2 SVGIG (reference sequence). Study-wide results and limits: With doses of 0.1-3.0 mg/kg, partial responders showed among the lowest clonal expansion.

The data were produced by immunoSEQ multiplex PCR, yet TCRdb's version contains in-frame clones alone and is incomplete. This sample has 55,000 to 80,000 clones; approximately 81% occur once, and the top ten carry 7.9%. The input for sequencing was CD4+ or CD8+ T cells sorted from blood, taken in a trial of the OX40 agonist ivuxolimab. The rearrangement uses TRBV30 and TRBJ2-5, with D unclear. The source is an adult with an advanced solid tumor such as melanoma, head and neck, liver or kidney cancer. In DNA, the CDR3 is TGTGCCTGGGGGGTGACGGAGACCCAGTACTTC. Its translation: CAWGVTETQYF.